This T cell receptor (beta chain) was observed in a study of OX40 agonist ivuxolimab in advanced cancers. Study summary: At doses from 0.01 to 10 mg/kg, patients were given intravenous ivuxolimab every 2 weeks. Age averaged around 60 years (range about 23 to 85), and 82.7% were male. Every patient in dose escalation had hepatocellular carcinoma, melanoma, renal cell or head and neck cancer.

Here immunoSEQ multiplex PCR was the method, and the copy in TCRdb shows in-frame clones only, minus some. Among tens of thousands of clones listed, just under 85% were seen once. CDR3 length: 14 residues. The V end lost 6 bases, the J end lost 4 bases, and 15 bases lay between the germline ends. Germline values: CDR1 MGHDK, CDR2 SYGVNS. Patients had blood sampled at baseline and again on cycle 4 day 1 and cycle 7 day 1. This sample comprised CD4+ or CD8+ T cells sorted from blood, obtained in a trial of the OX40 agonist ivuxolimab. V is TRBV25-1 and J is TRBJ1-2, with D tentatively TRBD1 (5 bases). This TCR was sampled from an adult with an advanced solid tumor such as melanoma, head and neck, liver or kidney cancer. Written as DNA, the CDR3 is TGTGCCAGCAGGGGGGACCGATCCCTCTATGGCTACACCTTC. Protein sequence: CASRGDRSLYGYTF.